A selection of T cell receptor beta chains follows, all from one sample in a study of immune evolution from preneoplasia to lung adenocarcinoma. Sequencing used immunoSEQ multiplex PCR; TCRdb keeps in-frame clones, though not all of them. The sample gives 8,400 or so clones, around 86% of which show up once; approximately 9% is in the top ten. The source material was FFPE invasive lung adenocarcinoma tissue. Receptor source: a person aged 45 to 59 with lung adenocarcinoma. The CDR3 runs from the conserved cysteine through the conserved F or W. The D gene is left open where the match is weak. Part of the rows lack a size; the others show once, few, many or a class for expanded clones.

CDR3aa,CDR3nt,j_gene,v_gene,d_gene,abundance
CASSSSIYNEQFF,TGTGCCAGCAGTTCATCTATCTACAATGAGCAGTTCTTC,TRBJ2-1,TRBV6-4,NA,NA
CASSEGVRGGDTQYF,TGTGCCAGCAGTGAAGGCGTCAGGGGAGGAGATACGCAGTATTTT,TRBJ2-3,TRBV6-1,NA,NA
CASKGASGGEETQYF,TGTGCCAGCAAGGGGGCTAGCGGGGGGGAGGAGACCCAGTACTTC,TRBJ2-5,TRBV2,TRBD2,NA
CASSLDGVETQYF,TGTGCCAGCAGCTTGGACGGGGTAGAGACCCAGTACTTC,TRBJ2-5,TRBV5-4,NA,few
CASKKVVGDEKLFF,TGTGCCAGCAAGAAGGTGGTGGGGGATGAAAAACTGTTTTTT,TRBJ1-4,TRBV2,NA,NA
CASSPPGVRGLLYFGNTIYF,TGTGCCAGCTCACCACCAGGAGTCAGGGGGCTTTTATACTTTGGAAACACCATATATTTT,TRBJ1-3,TRBV18,TRBD1,NA
CASSQDRRGTYNEQFF,TGCGCCAGCAGCCAAGATAGGAGGGGGACCTACAATGAGCAGTTCTTC,TRBJ2-1,TRBV4-1,NA,NA
CASSDQDLTEQFF,TGTGCCAGCAGTGACCAGGATTTGACTGAGCAGTTCTTC,TRBJ2-1,TRBV6-4,NA,NA
CASSGVGEKLFF,TGTGCCAGCAGTGGCGTAGGGGAAAAACTGTTTTTT,TRBJ1-4,TRBV2,NA,NA
CASSQTSGPRNEQFF,TGTGCCAGCTCTCAGACTAGCGGTCCCCGTAATGAGCAGTTCTTC,TRBJ2-1,TRBV18,TRBD2,NA
CASSDSAGGYNEQFF,TGTGCCAGCAGTGACTCAGCGGGAGGGTACAATGAGCAGTTCTTC,TRBJ2-1,TRBV6-4,TRBD2,NA
CASTGLAGGPNTGELFF,TGCGCCAGCACCGGACTAGCGGGAGGCCCGAACACCGGGGAGCTGTTTTTT,TRBJ2-2,TRBV10-2,TRBD2,NA
CASRDSGRLNTEAFF,TGTGCCAGCAGAGATTCGGGCAGATTGAACACTGAAGCTTTCTTT,TRBJ1-1,TRBV6-1,NA,once
CASSKTGAGQPQHF,TGTGCCAGTAGTAAGACAGGGGCCGGTCAGCCCCAGCATTTT,TRBJ1-5,TRBV19,TRBD1,once
CASSPGWGANTEAFF,TGTGCCAGCAGCCCGGGGTGGGGGGCGAACACTGAAGCTTTCTTT,TRBJ1-1,TRBV28,NA,NA
CASSLLSRNTEAFF,TGTGCCAGCAGCTTATTGTCACGGAACACTGAAGCTTTCTTT,TRBJ1-1,TRBV7-2,NA,NA
CASSEYAGGPIETQYF,TGTGCCAGCAGCGAATACGCGGGGGGGCCAATTGAGACCCAGTACTTC,TRBJ2-5,TRBV9,TRBD2,NA
CASSSGFHGYTF,TGTGCCAGCAGCTCCGGGTTCCATGGCTACACCTTC,TRBJ1-2,TRBV7-9,NA,NA
CASSFRDTEAFF,TGTGCCAGCAGCTTCAGGGACACTGAAGCTTTCTTT,TRBJ1-1,TRBV7-9,NA,NA
CASSLVWDQETQYF,TGTGCCAGCAGCTTGGTCTGGGATCAAGAGACCCAGTACTTC,TRBJ2-5,TRBV5-4,NA,NA
CASSPAGTVGFQPQHF,TGTGCCAGCAGCCCTGCCGGGACCGTAGGTTTTCAGCCCCAGCATTTT,TRBJ1-5,TRBV6-6,NA,NA
CASSGINEKLFF,TGTGCCAGCAGTGGAATTAATGAAAAACTGTTTTTT,TRBJ1-4,TRBV2,NA,NA
CASSLTGAKAEAFF,TGTGCCAGCAGCTTAACGGGGGCCAAGGCTGAAGCTTTCTTT,TRBJ1-1,TRBV11-2,NA,once
CASSPRLEGVGYTF,TGTGCCAGCAGCCCTCGTTTGGAGGGGGTCGGCTACACCTTC,TRBJ1-2,TRBV28,NA,NA
CASWDGGNEKLFF,TGTGCCAGCTGGGACGGGGGTAATGAAAAACTGTTTTTT,TRBJ1-4,TRBV2,NA,NA
CASSLFGSSYEQYF,TGTGCCAGCAGCCTTTTTGGGTCTTCCTACGAGCAGTACTTC,TRBJ2-7,TRBV28,NA,NA
CAIRPDSGIYEQYF,TGTGCCATCAGACCGGACAGTGGAATCTACGAGCAGTACTTC,TRBJ2-7,TRBV10-3,NA,NA
CASRGGSAGQPQHF,TGTGCCAGCAGAGGGGGGTCGGCGGGACAGCCCCAGCATTTT,TRBJ1-5,TRBV2,NA,medium-sized
CASSKRQGASQPQHF,TGTGCCAGCAGTAAGAGGCAGGGGGCCAGTCAGCCCCAGCATTTT,TRBJ1-5,TRBV2,TRBD1,NA
CASSPNEGSRPQHF,TGTGCCAGCTCACCCAACGAGGGCAGTAGGCCCCAGCATTTT,TRBJ1-5,TRBV18,NA,NA
CAWSGYRAFEQYF,TGTGCCTGGAGTGGATACCGGGCCTTCGAGCAGTACTTC,TRBJ2-7,TRBV30,NA,NA
CAWSVGTEGEKLFF,TGTGCCTGGAGTGTAGGGACAGAGGGCGAAAAACTGTTTTTT,TRBJ1-4,TRBV30,TRBD1,NA
CASSRYGGEGETQYF,TGCGCCAGCAGCCGATACGGGGGGGAGGGAGAGACCCAGTACTTC,TRBJ2-5,TRBV5-1,TRBD2,NA
CASRAGLAGGTQYF,TGCGCCAGCAGAGCTGGACTAGCGGGGGGGACCCAGTACTTC,TRBJ2-5,TRBV10-2,TRBD2,NA
CASSKDGGAGEQFF,TGTGCCAGCAGCAAAGATGGGGGGGCTGGTGAGCAGTTCTTC,TRBJ2-1,TRBV21-1,NA,NA
CASSLIIAGLYEQYF,TGTGCCAGCAGTTTGATCATAGCGGGGCTTTACGAGCAGTACTTC,TRBJ2-7,TRBV28,TRBD2,NA
CAWSQTQGSSYNSPLHF,TGTGCCTGGAGCCAGACTCAGGGCAGCTCCTATAATTCACCCCTCCACTTT,TRBJ1-6,TRBV30,NA,NA